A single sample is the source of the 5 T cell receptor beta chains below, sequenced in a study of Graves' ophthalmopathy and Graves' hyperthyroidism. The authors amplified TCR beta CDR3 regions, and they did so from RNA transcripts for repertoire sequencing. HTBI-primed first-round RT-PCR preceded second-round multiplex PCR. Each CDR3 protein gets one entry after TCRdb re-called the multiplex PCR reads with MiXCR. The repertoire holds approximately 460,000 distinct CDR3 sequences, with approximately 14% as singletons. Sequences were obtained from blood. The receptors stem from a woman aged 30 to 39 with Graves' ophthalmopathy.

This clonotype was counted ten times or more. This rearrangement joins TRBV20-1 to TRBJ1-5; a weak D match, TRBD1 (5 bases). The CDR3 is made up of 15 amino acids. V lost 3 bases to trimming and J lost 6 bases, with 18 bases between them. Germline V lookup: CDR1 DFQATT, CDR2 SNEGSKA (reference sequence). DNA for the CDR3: TGCAGTGCTAGTGCGGGCCGCAGGGAAGGTCAGCCCCAGCATTTT. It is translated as CSASAGRREGQPQHF.

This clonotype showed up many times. The CDR3 spells CASQGSYGYTF. The CDR3 DNA is TGTGCCAGCCAGGGGAGCTATGGCTACACCTTC. The V and J genes are TRBV2 and TRBJ1-2; possibly TRBD1 for D (6 bases). The CDR3 extends over 11 amino acids. V lost 8 bases and J lost 4, with 8 bases in between. Germline lookup yields CDR1 SNHLY and CDR2 FYNNEI. Looking up the rest from reference TRBV2 and TRBJ1-2 gives the full variable domain: EPEVTQTPSHQVTQMGQEVILRCVPISNHLYFYWYRQILGQKVEFLVSFYNNEISEKSEIFDDQFSVERPDGSNFTLKIRSTKLEDSAMYFCASQGSYGYTFGSGTRLTVV.

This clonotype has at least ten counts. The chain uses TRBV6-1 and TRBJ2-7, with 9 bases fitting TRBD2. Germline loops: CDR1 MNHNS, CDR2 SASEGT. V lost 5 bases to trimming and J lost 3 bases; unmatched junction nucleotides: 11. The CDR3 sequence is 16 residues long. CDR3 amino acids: CASSPLWTSVDYEQYF. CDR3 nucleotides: TGTGCCAGCAGTCCACTGTGGACTAGCGTAGACTACGAGCAGTACTTC.

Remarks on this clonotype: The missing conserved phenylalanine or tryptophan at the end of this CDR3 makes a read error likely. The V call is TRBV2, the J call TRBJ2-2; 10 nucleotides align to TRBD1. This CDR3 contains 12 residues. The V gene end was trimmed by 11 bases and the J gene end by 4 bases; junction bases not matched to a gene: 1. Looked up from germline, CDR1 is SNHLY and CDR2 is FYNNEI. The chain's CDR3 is CARTGGTGELFL. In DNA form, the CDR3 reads TGTGCCCGGACAGGGGGCACCGGGGAGCTGTTTTTG.

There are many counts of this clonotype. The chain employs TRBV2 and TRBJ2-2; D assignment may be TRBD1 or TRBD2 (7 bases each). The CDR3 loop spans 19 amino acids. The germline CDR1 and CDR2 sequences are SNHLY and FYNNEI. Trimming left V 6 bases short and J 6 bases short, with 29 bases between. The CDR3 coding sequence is TGTGCCAGCAGCTCACCTCCCGGGGGGCAGGGGGGCATCGCCGGGGAGCTGTTTTTT. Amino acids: CASSSPPGGQGGIAGELFF. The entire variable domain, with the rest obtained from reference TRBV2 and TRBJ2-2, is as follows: EPEVTQTPSHQVTQMGQEVILRCVPISNHLYFYWYRQILGQKVEFLVSFYNNEISEKSEIFDDQFSVERPDGSNFTLKIRSTKLEDSAMYFCASSSPPGGQGGIAGELFFGEGSRLTVL.